The 2 T cell receptor beta chains listed next were all sequenced from one sample in a study of blood T cells in healthy people across ages. A second PCR of about 7 to 11 cycles used a sample-barcoded 5' primer and a J-beta primer mix. Each CDR3 protein is one row after TCRdb ran MiXCR on the 5' RACE reads. The sample has about 940,000 distinct CDR3 sequences, 45% to 50% seen once; the top ten hold around 15%. Specimen: blood. The receptors shown here come from a man aged 25 to 40 in good health.

This clonotype has a single count. The V call is TRBV11-3, the J call TRBJ2-1; 10 positions agree with TRBD2. The J call may be mistaken, given a closer DNA end match to TRBJ2-7. CDR1 and CDR2 from the germline V gene are SGHNT and YENEEA. CDR3 length equals 16 residues. The CDR3 spells CASSPGSGRAYNEQYF. The CDR3 DNA is TGTGCCAGCAGCCCAGGCAGCGGGAGGGCCTACAATGAGCAGTACTTC.

V gene TRBV5-6 combines with J gene TRBJ2-3, with 7 bases fitting TRBD2. This CDR3 comprises 18 residues. From germline, CDR1 is SGHDT and CDR2 YYEEEE. V shed 4 bases, J shed 3 bases, and the junction held 17 bases outside the gene matches. The CDR3 reads CASSPVGWGTTKTDTQYF. The CDR3, as DNA: TGTGCCAGCAGCCCCGTCGGGTGGGGGACTACCAAAACAGATACGCAGTATTTT.